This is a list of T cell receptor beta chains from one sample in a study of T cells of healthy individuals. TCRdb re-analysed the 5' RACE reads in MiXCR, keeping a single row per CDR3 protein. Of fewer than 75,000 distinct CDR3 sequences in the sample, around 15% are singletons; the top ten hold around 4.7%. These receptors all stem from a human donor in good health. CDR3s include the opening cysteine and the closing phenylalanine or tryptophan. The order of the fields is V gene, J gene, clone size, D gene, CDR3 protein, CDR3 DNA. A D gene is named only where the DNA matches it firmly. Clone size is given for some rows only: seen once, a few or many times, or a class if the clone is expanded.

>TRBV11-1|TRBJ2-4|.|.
CANHGRRKKNIQYF
TGTGCCAACCACGGGCGGAGGAAAAAAAACATTCAGTACTTC
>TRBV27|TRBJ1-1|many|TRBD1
CASSFFRQGMAFF
TGTGCCAGCAGTTTTTTCAGACAGGGGATGGCTTTCTTT
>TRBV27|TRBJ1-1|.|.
CASSLGVGTEAFF
TGTGCCAGCAGTTTAGGGGTAGGGACTGAAGCTTTCTTT
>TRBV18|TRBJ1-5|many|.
CASSPGTSADQPQHF
TGTGCCAGCTCACCCGGGACCTCGGCCGATCAGCCCCAGCATTTT
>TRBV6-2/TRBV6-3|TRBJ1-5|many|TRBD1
CASSYSGQGLNQPQHF
TGTGCCAGCAGCTACTCCGGACAGGGTCTCAATCAGCCCCAGCATTTT
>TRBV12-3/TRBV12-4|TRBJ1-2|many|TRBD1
CASSRDSYGYTF
TGTGCCAGCAGCCGGGACAGCTATGGCTACACCTTC
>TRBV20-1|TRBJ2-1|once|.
CSARVSGEQFF
TGCAGTGCTAGAGTGAGCGGTGAGCAGTTCTTC
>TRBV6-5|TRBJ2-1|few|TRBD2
CASSPGGSYNEQFF
TGTGCCAGCAGTCCCGGCGGGAGCTACAATGAGCAGTTCTTC
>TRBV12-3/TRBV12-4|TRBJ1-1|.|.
CASNQGVNTEAFF
TGTGCCAGCAATCAAGGGGTGAACACTGAAGCTTTCTTT
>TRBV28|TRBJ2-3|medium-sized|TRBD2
CASRLAGPPGASTDTQYF
TGTGCCAGCCGACTAGCGGGGCCGCCAGGGGCTAGCACAGATACGCAGTATTTT
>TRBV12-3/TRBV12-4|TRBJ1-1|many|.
CASSLSRQVEAFF
TGTGCCAGCAGTTTAAGTCGTCAGGTTGAAGCTTTCTTT
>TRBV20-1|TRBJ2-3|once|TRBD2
CSATLLAEVSRDTQYF
TGCAGTGCTACCCTACTAGCGGAGGTATCGCGAGATACGCAGTATTTT
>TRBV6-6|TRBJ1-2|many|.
CASTPKTTGTSRGYTF
TGTGCCAGCACCCCAAAGACAACCGGGACGTCGAGGGGCTACACCTTC
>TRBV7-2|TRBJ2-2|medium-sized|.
CASSPGRGEELFF
TGTGCCAGCAGCCCGGGACGGGGTGAGGAGCTGTTTTTT
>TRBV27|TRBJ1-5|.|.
CASSLWGTRNQPQHF
TGTGCCAGCAGTTTATGGGGGACTCGAAATCAGCCCCAGCATTTT
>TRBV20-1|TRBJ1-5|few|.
CSAKTDSSNQPQHF
TGCAGTGCTAAGACCGACAGTAGCAATCAGCCCCAGCATTTT
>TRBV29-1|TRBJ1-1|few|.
CSVESTGLKNTEAFF
TGCAGCGTTGAATCTACAGGGCTGAAGAACACTGAAGCTTTCTTT
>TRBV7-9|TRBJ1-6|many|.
CASSLARGIGSPLHF
TGTGCCAGCAGCTTAGCGCGAGGGATAGGGTCACCCCTCCACTTT